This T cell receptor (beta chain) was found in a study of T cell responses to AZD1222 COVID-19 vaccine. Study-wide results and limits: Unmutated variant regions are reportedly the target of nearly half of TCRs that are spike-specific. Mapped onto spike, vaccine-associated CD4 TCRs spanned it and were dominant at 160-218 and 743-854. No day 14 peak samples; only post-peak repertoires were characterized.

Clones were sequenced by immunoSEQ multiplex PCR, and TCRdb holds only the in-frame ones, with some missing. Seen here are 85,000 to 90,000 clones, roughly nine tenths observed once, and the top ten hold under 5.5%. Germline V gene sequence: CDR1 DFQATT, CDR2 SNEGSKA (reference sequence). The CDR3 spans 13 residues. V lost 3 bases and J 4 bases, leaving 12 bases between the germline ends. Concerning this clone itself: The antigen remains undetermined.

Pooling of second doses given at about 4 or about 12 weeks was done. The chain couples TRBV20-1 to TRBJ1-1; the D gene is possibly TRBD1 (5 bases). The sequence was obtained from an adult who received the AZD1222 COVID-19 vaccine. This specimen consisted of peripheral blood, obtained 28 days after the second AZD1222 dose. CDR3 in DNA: TGCAGTGCTAGTAAGGAGGGGTTCACTGAAGCTTTCTTT. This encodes CSASKEGFTEAFF.